This TCR beta chain was captured by sequencing in a study of tumor and adjacent non-tumor tissue in lung cancer. Study in general: The cohort had 12 to 13 adenocarcinoma, a couple of squamous cell and 1 small cell patients. Each sample yielded about 4.17 million productive TCRbeta reads on average.

Per germline, CDR1 MGHRA and CDR2 YSYEKL. The CDR3 has 15 amino acids. This clonotype occurred a few times. What it binds is not known. The junction departs from the called germline gene at one end, perhaps through a read error. Findings and limits, study-wide: In normal lung, the top 100 clones were significantly more dominant than in tumor.

RNA was extracted from bulk tissue without any cell sorting. Donors were chemotherapy-naive, newly diagnosed lung cancer surgical patients in China, August–late 2014. The library came from three nested PCR rounds adapted from ARM-PCR protocols. MiXCR was run by TCRdb on the multiplex PCR reads, yielding one entry per CDR3 protein. The sample lists 71,000 or so distinct CDR3 sequences; 75% to 90% were seen once. J is TRBJ1-5 and V is TRBV4-1, with D possibly TRBD1 on 6 matching bases. The source material was lung tumor tissue. The sequence was collected from a woman between 45 and 60 years old with non-small cell lung cancer. The CDR3 DNA reads as TGCGCCAGCAGCCATAACCGGGACAATAATCAGTCCCAACATTTT. Its translation is CASSHNRDNNQSQHF.